One and the same sample provided the 3 T cell receptor beta chains below, sequenced in a study of OX40 agonist ivuxolimab in advanced cancers. The assay was immunoSEQ multiplex PCR, and TCRdb's table has in-frame clones only and misses some. The table records about 50,000 clones, around 79% of them present only once. The input for sequencing was CD4+ or CD8+ T cells sorted from blood, taken in a trial of the OX40 agonist ivuxolimab. Receptors originate from an adult with an advanced solid tumor such as melanoma, head and neck, liver or kidney cancer.

This rearrangement joins TRBV2 to TRBJ2-7, with D uncertain. The CDR3 loop spans 13 amino acids. Between the trimmed V and J ends, which lost 2 bases and 0 bases, there was a span of 5 bases. CDR1 SNHLY and CDR2 FYNNEI come from the germline V gene. The CDR3, as DNA: TGTGCCAGCAGTGAAATGAGCTCCTACGAGCAGTACTTC. Its protein product is CASSEMSSYEQYF.

Points on this clone: Sequence at one end of the junction differs from germline and may be a read error. The same CDR3 arises from other DNA sequences in this sample as well. The chain employs TRBV7-7 and TRBJ2-2; D not resolved. The V gene's germline CDR1 is SSHAT and CDR2 FNYEAQ (reference sequence). There are 16 residues in the CDR3. The CDR3 nucleotides are TGTGCTAGCAGCTTGTCTCCCGGGTCGGACACCGGGGAGCTGTTTTTT. It translates to CASSLSPGSDTGELFF. Full variable domain (outside the CDR3, taken from reference TRBV7-7 and TRBJ2-2): GAGVSQSPRYKVTKRGQDVTLRCDPISSHATLYWYQQALGQGPEFLTYFNYEAQPDKSGLPSDRFSAERPEGSISTLTIQRTEQRDSAMYRCASSLSPGSDTGELFFGEGSRLTVL.

The V and J genes are TRBV9 and TRBJ2-1; TRBD2 matches 10 bases. The length of the CDR3 is 15 residues. CDR1 is SGDLS, CDR2 YYNGEE, per germline. Trimming at V came to 4 bases and at J to 3 bases, leaving 4 bases not matched to a gene. CDR3 sequence: CASSSLAGVYNEQFF. CDR3 nucleotide sequence: TGTGCCAGCAGCTCGCTAGCGGGGGTCTACAATGAGCAGTTCTTC.